This TCR beta chain was identified in a study of T-cell reconstitution after alpha-beta-depleted transplantation in children. Study-level findings and limits: Reports say that about two months after transplant, the alpha-beta T cells came out of several hundred graft clones that had expanded. TCRbeta diversity was high at day 60 in some patients (a result of surviving recipient T cells and thymic progenitors). T cells produced anew were the main source of T-cell counts and diversity one year after transplant.

Preparing the TCRbeta library involved the use of unique molecular identifiers. TCRdb called the PCR reads again in MiXCR, with one record for every CDR3 protein. The profile shows 480,000 or so distinct CDR3 sequences, 10% of them singletons. Of note for this clonotype: Its antigen is unidentified. One end of the junction fails to match germline, which may point to a read error.

Germline CDR1 reads DFQATT; CDR2 reads SNEGSKA (reference sequence). This CDR3 comprises 15 residues. The rearrangement joins TRBV20-1 to TRBJ2-4; TRBD1 or TRBD2 may be the D gene (5 bases each). This receptor was obtained from a child aged 2 to 10 with inherited bone marrow failure, due to receive a stem cell transplant. This sample comprised PBMCs, obtained before TCRalphabeta/CD19-depleted stem cell transplant. The CDR3 loop is CCASIWGSAKNIQYF. In nucleotides, the CDR3 is TGCTGTGCTAGTATATGGGGGTCAGCCAAAAACATTCAGTACTTC.